Each of the 13 T cell receptor beta chains below was sequenced from the same sample in a study of low-dose radiotherapy and immunotherapy resistance in tumors. TRAV- and TRBV-specific primers primed first-strand cDNA, covering alpha and beta chains. Amplification of TCRs used a constant-region primer and V-primer adapter for roughly 22 PCR cycles. MiXCR, applied by TCRdb to the reads, yields one record per CDR3 protein. The data show about 71,000 distinct CDR3 sequences, around 30% seen once. Stated time point: before trial treatment. Sequences were derived from PBMCs, sampled before treatment. The receptors here all came from a female donor with ovarian cancer.

This clonotype was observed at least ten times. The chain combines TRBV6-2 or TRBV6-3 with TRBJ1-4; no reliable D call. Trimming removed 5 bases at V and 2 bases at J, with 15 bases between. There are 16 residues in the CDR3. CDR1 and CDR2 from the germline V gene are MNHEY and SVGEGT. In DNA, the CDR3 is TGTGCCAGCAGTGGCGGAAACTTCGGGACTAATGAAAAACTGTTTTTT. Amino acid sequence: CASSGGNFGTNEKLFF.

This clonotype has more than one count but fewer than ten. As DNA, the CDR3 is TGTGCCAGCAGCTTAGTTATCAATGAGCAGTTCTTC. Translation gives CASSLVINEQFF. This rearrangement joins TRBV7-2 to TRBJ2-1; D is unclear. This CDR3 is 12 amino acids long. Trimming took 1 base from V and 6 from J, leaving 4 bases between them. Germline CDR1 and CDR2: SGHTA and FQGNSA.

As concerns this clonotype: The likely explanation is a read error, given a far larger clone one base away. The chain couples TRBV26 to TRBJ2-6; TRBD1 was called by the table and not checked on the DNA. TRBV26 is noted as a pseudogene. The CDR3 is 19 amino acids. The CDR3 sequence: CASSSRIGRVISGANVLTF. The CDR3 nucleotides read TGTGCCAGCAGTTCACGCATCGGGCGAGTTATCTCTGGGGCCAACGTCCTGACTTTC.

This clonotype was seen only a few times. This chain joins TRBV20-1 and TRBJ2-7; D call uncertain. Deletions cut 2 bases from V and 4 bases from J, with 6 bases between. Germline V gene sequence: CDR1 DFQATT, CDR2 SNEGSKA (reference sequence). CDR3 length equals 11 residues. CDR3 region: CSARMGYEQYF. The CDR3 coding sequence is TGCAGTGCTAGAATGGGTTACGAGCAGTACTTC.

This clonotype was observed many times. The V and J genes are TRBV25-1 and TRBJ2-2; perhaps TRBD2 as D (5 bases). V lost 7 bases to trimming and J lost 5 bases, with 17 bases between them. The length of the CDR3 is 15 residues. Germline lookup yields CDR1 MGHDK and CDR2 SYGVNS. CDR3: CASNPTEGPTGELFF. The DNA of the CDR3 is TGTGCCAGCAACCCAACCGAGGGTCCGACCGGGGAGCTGTTTTTT.

The rearrangement joins TRBV20-1 to TRBJ1-3, with D maybe TRBD1 (5 bases). CDR1 DFQATT and CDR2 SNEGSKA come from the germline V gene (reference sequence). The length of the CDR3 is 16 residues. The germline V and J ends were trimmed by 3 bases and 1 base, with 16 bases remaining between them. This chain's CDR3 is CSASEGHIDSGNTIYF. The CDR3 nucleotides read TGCAGTGCTAGTGAAGGACATATCGATTCTGGAAACACCATATATTTT.

There are many counts of this clonotype. This chain uses TRBV30 with TRBJ2-2; 8 nucleotides agree with TRBD2. Trimming removed 4 bases from V and 3 bases from J; junction bases left unmatched: 19. The germline V gene encodes CDR1 GTSNPN and CDR2 SVGIG (reference sequence). The CDR3 covers 19 residues. The DNA for the CDR3 is TGTGCCTGGACTCCCCCTCCACTAGCGGACCTAGGGGACACCGGGGAGCTGTTTTTT. It specifies CAWTPPPLADLGDTGELFF.

This clonotype showed up many times. V and J are TRBV20-1 and TRBJ1-5, with a tentative D call TRBD1 (5 bases). V shed 3 bases and J shed 3 bases, with 9 bases lying between them. Germline V CDR1 and CDR2: DFQATT, SNEGSKA (reference sequence). CDR3 length: 13 amino acids. CDR3 bases: TGCAGTGCTAGTCAGGACAACAATCAGCCCCAGCATTTT. Translating gives CSASQDNNQPQHF.

The chain has TRBV5-1 and TRBJ1-2; D possibly corresponds to TRBD1 (5 bases). The CDR3 loop spans 12 amino acids. Germline CDR1 reads SGHRS; CDR2 reads YFSETQ. Trimming shortened V by 1 base and J by 6 bases, and 7 bases separated the two germline ends. The CDR3, as DNA: TGCGCCAGCAGCTTGCCAGGGAATGGCTACACCTTC. This codes for CASSLPGNGYTF.

The genes are TRBV12-3 or TRBV12-4 and TRBJ2-7, with unresolved D. CDR3 length: 15 residues. Trimming took 5 bases from V and 4 from J, leaving 18 bases between them. CDR3 sequence (DNA): TGTGCCAGCAGTAAACAAGTCATTGACCAATACGAGCAGTACTTC. Protein product: CASSKQVIDQYEQYF.

Judged by abundance, this clonotype is medium-sized. The gene calls are TRBV28 and TRBJ2-7; the match to TRBD1 covers 9 bases. This CDR3 has 17 residues. Germline lookup yields CDR1 MDHEN and CDR2 SYDVKM. J was trimmed by 4 bases and V by 2 bases; bases with no gene match: 12. The CDR3 sequence: CASSLAGQGFGAYEQYF. CDR3 sequence (DNA): TGTGCCAGCAGTTTAGCAGGACAGGGGTTTGGGGCTTACGAGCAGTACTTC.

This clonotype was seen many times. The gene calls are TRBV14 and TRBJ2-7, with D perhaps matching TRBD1 (7 bases). The CDR3 covers 14 residues. V was trimmed by 7 bases and J by 6 bases, leaving 19 bases between them. Germline V lookup: CDR1 SGHDN, CDR2 FVKESK. CDR3 region: CASTPFQGGIEQYF. For the CDR3, the DNA is TGTGCCAGCACCCCTTTCCAGGGGGGTATCGAGCAGTACTTC.

This clonotype appeared many times. The rearrangement joins TRBV25-1 to TRBJ2-6; the match to TRBD2 covers 9 bases. Per germline, CDR1 MGHDK and CDR2 SYGVNS. Trimming cost V 6 bases and J 0 bases; bases outside gene matches: 6. The CDR3 covers 17 residues. DNA of the CDR3: TGTGCCAGCAGCCGAGCGGGGGGTCCCTCTGGGGCCAACGTCCTGACTTTC. Its protein product is CASSRAGGPSGANVLTF.